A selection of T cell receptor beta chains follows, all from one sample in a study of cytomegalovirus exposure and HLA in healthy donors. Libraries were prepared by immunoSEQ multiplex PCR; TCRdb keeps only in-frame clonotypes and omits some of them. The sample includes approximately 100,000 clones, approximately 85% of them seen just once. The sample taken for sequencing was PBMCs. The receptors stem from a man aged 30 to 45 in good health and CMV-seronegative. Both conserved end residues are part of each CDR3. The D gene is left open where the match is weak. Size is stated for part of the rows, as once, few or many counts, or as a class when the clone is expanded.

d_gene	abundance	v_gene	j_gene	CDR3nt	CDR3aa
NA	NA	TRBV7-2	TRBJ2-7	TGTGCCAGCAGCTCCAGGCAGGACAGCTACGAGCAGTACTTC	CASSSRQDSYEQYF
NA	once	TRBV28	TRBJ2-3	TGTGCCAGTTCAGGGCGGAGGGGCACAGATACGCAGTATTTT	CASSGRRGTDTQYF
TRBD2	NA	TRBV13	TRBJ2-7	TGTGCCAGCAGCGCCCCGGGAGGGGGCGAGCAGTACTTC	CASSAPGGGEQYF
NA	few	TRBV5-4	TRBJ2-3	TGTGCCAGCAGCTTGACGGGGACAGATACGCAGTATTTT	CASSLTGTDTQYF
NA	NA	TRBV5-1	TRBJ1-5	TGCGCCAGCAGCTTGGGTGAGGCTAGCAATCAGCCCCAGCATTTT	CASSLGEASNQPQHF
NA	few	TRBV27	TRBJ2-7	TGTGCCAGCAGTTGGGCGGCGGGGCCCTACGAGCAGTACTTC	CASSWAAGPYEQYF
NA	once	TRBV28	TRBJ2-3	TGTGCCAGCAGTCACGTTAGGGGGGGAGCAGGCTCTAGCACAGATACGCAGTATTTT	CASSHVRGGAGSSTDTQYF
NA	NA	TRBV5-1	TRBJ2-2	TGCGCCAGCAGGTTGAGCGCCAGGGGGGACACCGGGGAGCTGTTTTTT	CASRLSARGDTGELFF
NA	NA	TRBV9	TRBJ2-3	TGTGCCAGCAGCCCCATTAGCACAGATACGCAGTATTTT	CASSPISTDTQYF
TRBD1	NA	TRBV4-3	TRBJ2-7	TGCGCCAGCAGCCAAGATTACTGGACAGGGACCTACGAGCAGTACTTC	CASSQDYWTGTYEQYF
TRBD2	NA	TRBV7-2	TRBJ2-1	TGTGCCAGCAGCAGGACTAGCGGCTACAATGAGCAGTTCTTC	CASSRTSGYNEQFF
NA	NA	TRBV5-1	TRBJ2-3	TGCGCCAGCAGCTTCTCGGGAGATACGCAGTATTTT	CASSFSGDTQYF
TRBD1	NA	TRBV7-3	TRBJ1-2	TGTGCCAGCAGCCCGACAGGGAGCTATGGCTACACCTTC	CASSPTGSYGYTF
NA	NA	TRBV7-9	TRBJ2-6	TGTGCCAGCAGCCCTAGGGGCAGGGGATCTGGGGCCAACGTCCTGACTTTC	CASSPRGRGSGANVLTF
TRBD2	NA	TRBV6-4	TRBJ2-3	TGTGCCAGCAGTGACTCTAGCGGGAGGGCCACAGATACGCAGTATTTT	CASSDSSGRATDTQYF
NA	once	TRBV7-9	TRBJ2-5	TGTGCCAGCAGCTTAGTCGGGGGGCTAAAAGAGACCCAGTACTTC	CASSLVGGLKETQYF
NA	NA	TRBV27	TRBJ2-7	TGTGCCAGCAGTTTATTGGAAGGGGGTCCCCACGAGCAGTACTTC	CASSLLEGGPHEQYF
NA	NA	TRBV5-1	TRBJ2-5	TGCGCCAGCAGCTCACAAGAGACCCAGTACTTC	CASSSQETQYF
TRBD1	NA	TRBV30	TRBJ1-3	TGTGCCTGGAGTGTGGGACAGCGAAACACCATATATTTT	CAWSVGQRNTIYF
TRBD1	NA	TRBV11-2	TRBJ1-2	TGTGCCAGCAGCTTGTTTGGGGGACAGGCCTATGGCTACACCTTC	CASSLFGGQAYGYTF
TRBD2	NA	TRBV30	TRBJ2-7	TGTGCCTGGAGAACTATGGGACTAGCGGGGGGGAGAGAGCAGTACTTC	CAWRTMGLAGGREQYF
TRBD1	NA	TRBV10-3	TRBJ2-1	TGTGCCATCAATCCCGGGACAGGGTCCAATGAGCAGTTCTTC	CAINPGTGSNEQFF
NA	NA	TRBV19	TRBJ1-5	TGTGCCAGTAGTGCTCAGGGTAGCAATCAGCCCCAGCATTTT	CASSAQGSNQPQHF
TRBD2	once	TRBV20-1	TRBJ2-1	TGCAGTGCAGCTAGCGGTCATGAGCAGTTCTTC	CSAASGHEQFF
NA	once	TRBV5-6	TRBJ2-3	TGTGCCAGCAGCTTGAACACAGCAGAGTACTTCACAGATACGCAGTATTTT	CASSLNTAEYFTDTQYF
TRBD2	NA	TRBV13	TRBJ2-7	TGTGCCAGCTTTCGGGGGGGGCAGCGGTTGTGCTACGAGCAGTACTTC	CASFRGGQRLCYEQYF
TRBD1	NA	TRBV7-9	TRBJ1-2	TGTGCCAGCAGCTTGGGGACAGTAAGTCGCTACACCTTC	CASSLGTVSRYTF
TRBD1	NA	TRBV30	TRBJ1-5	TGTGCCTGGAGTGGGGACAGGTCGGGGCAGCCCCAGCATTTT	CAWSGDRSGQPQHF
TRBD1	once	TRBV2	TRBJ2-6	TGTGCCAGCAGACCTGGGACAGGGCTTAAATCACACTCTGGGGCCAACGTCCTGACTTTC	CASRPGTGLKSHSGANVLTF
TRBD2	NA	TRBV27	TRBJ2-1	TGTGCCAGCCGGACTAGCGGGAGCAATGAGCAGTTCTTC	CASRTSGSNEQFF
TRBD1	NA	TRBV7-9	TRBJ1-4	TGTGCCAGCAGCTTAGGACCGCGGACAGGGGTTAATGAAAAACTGTTTTTT	CASSLGPRTGVNEKLFF
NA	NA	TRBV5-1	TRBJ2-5	TGCGCCAGCAGCTTATCCCCGGGAAACCAAGAGACCCAGTACTTC	CASSLSPGNQETQYF
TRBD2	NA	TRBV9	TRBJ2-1	TGTGCCAGCAGCTCCACTAGCGGGAGGGCCAGTGAGCAGTTCTTC	CASSSTSGRASEQFF
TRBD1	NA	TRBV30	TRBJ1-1	TGTGCCAGCCGACAGGGTTTCACTGAAGCTTTCTTT	CASRQGFTEAFF
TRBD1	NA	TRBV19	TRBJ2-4	TGTGCCAGTAGTATAGGTGTCGGACAGGGCAGGGACATTCAGTACTTC	CASSIGVGQGRDIQYF